This TCR beta chain stems from a study of blood T cell repertoires in COVID-19. Looking at the study overall: Specimens from acute and convalescent COVID-19 originated in the United States, Italy and Spain. The analysed material was cDNA or gDNA that came from T cells, B-cell-depleted T cells, or PBMCs.

Source study methods: Estimation of nucleated cell counts relied on the amplification of reference gene primers. Generated by immunoSEQ multiplex PCR, the TCRdb table keeps only in-frame clones and is missing some. That table furnishes V, J and clone size, whereas the DNA furnished D and trimming. The table records around 72,000 clones, more than 70% of them present only once. Looked up from germline, CDR1 is SGHRS and CDR2 is YFSETQ. J lost 3 bases, V lost 7 bases, and 5 bases had no gene match. This CDR3 comprises 14 residues. This sequence joins TRBV5-1 and TRBJ2-3, with 10 positions matching TRBD1. This clonotype originated in a woman aged 65 to 85 with acute or convalescent COVID-19. The material sequenced was peripheral blood. The CDR3 coding sequence is TGCGCCAGCGGACGACAGGGGGCTACAGATACGCAGTATTTT. It codes for CASGRQGATDTQYF.